Presented here are 11 T cell receptor beta chains from one specimen sequenced in a study of blood T cell repertoires in COVID-19. TCRdb's table, derived via immunoSEQ multiplex PCR, lists solely in-frame clones and lacks some. The sample consists of 200,000 to 250,000 clones, around nine tenths of them appearing once. The sequenced sample was PBMCs or T cells enriched from blood (not recorded which). The receptors shown here come from a woman in her forties or fifties with acute COVID-19.

This clone came up once. The chain employs TRBV6-5 and TRBJ1-5; the match to TRBD1 covers 7 bases. The germline CDR1 and CDR2 sequences are MNHEY and SVGAGI. The CDR3 runs to 15 residues. Trimming removed 5 bases from V and 4 bases from J; junction bases left unmatched: 8. The CDR3 loop is CASSQTGVRNQPQHF. In nucleotides, the CDR3 is TGTGCCAGCAGTCAAACAGGGGTTCGTAATCAGCCCCAGCATTTT.

The chain has TRBV4-1 and TRBJ1-5, with TRBD1 as a possible D gene (5 bases). Trimming shortened V by 0 bases and J by 6 bases, and 12 bases separated the two germline ends. CDR1 is MGHRA, CDR2 YSYEKL, per germline. The CDR3 has 15 amino acids. CDR3 in DNA: TGCGCCAGCAGCCAAGAACAGGCGGTCGCTCAGCCCCAGCATTTT. Protein product: CASSQEQAVAQPQHF.

The chain joins TRBV29-1 to TRBJ1-4, with D uncertain. Germline assignment: CDR1 SQVTM and CDR2 ANQGSEA. This CDR3 has 16 amino acids. V dropped 4 bases and J dropped 0 bases, with 15 bases sitting between them. The CDR3 protein is CSVGGSKEATNEKLFF. The CDR3, as DNA: TGCAGCGTTGGAGGGAGTAAAGAGGCAACTAATGAAAAACTGTTTTTT.

The rearrangement joins TRBV10-1 to TRBJ2-1, with D perhaps matching TRBD2 (6 bases). Looked up from germline, CDR1 is WNHNN and CDR2 is SYGVQD (reference sequence). V shed 2 bases and J shed 10 bases, with 24 bases lying between them. This CDR3 spans 17 amino acids. This CDR3 is CASSEPLLARPEPEQFF. The CDR3 coding sequence is TGCGCCAGCAGTGAGCCCTTACTAGCTCGCCCTGAGCCCGAGCAGTTCTTC.

This sequence joins TRBV6-2 or TRBV6-3 and TRBJ2-2; D possibly corresponds to TRBD2 (5 bases). The CDR3 extends over 14 amino acids. The V gene's germline CDR1 is MNHEY and CDR2 SVGEGT. Between the trimmed V and J ends, which lost 4 bases and 3 bases, there was a span of 9 bases. This CDR3 is CASSSDFHTGELFF. The CDR3 nucleotides are TGTGCCAGCAGTTCGGACTTCCACACCGGGGAGCTGTTTTTT.

This rearrangement joins TRBV7-9 to TRBJ2-5; D might be TRBD2 (6 bases). The V gene's germline CDR1 is SEHNR and CDR2 FQNEAQ (reference sequence). V dropped 5 bases and J dropped 3 bases, with 10 bases sitting between them. There are 13 residues in the CDR3. DNA of the CDR3: TGTGCCAGCAGCCCGGGACTCGAAGAGACCCAGTACTTC. Translating it yields CASSPGLEETQYF.

This clone appeared once. The rearrangement links TRBV11-2 to TRBJ1-5; 12 nucleotides line up with TRBD1. The CDR3 runs 16 residues. V shed 3 bases, J shed 6 bases, and the junction held 6 bases outside the gene matches. Germline loops: CDR1 SGHAT, CDR2 FQNNGV. The CDR3 loop reads CASSFGTGGRGQPQHF. DNA for the CDR3: TGTGCCAGCAGCTTCGGGACAGGGGGCCGAGGTCAGCCCCAGCATTTT.

V gene TRBV2 combines with J gene TRBJ2-7, with a possible D match to TRBD1 (6 bases). Germline CDR1 SNHLY, CDR2 FYNNEI. V gave up 9 bases and J gave up 0 bases, with 15 bases separating them. The CDR3 extends over 14 amino acids. As DNA, the CDR3 is TGTGCCAGTCTCAGGGGACCGAACTCCTACGAGCAGTACTTC. Protein sequence: CASLRGPNSYEQYF.

The chain has TRBV30 and TRBJ2-7; D perhaps matches TRBD1 (5 bases). Germline V gene data show CDR1 as GTSNPN and CDR2 as SVGIG (reference sequence). Trimming left V 0 bases short and J 3 bases short, with 18 bases between. The CDR3 extends over 16 amino acids. CDR3 in DNA: TGTGCCTGGAGTGTCCGCAAACCAGGGTTCTACTACGAGCAGTACTTC. Protein: CAWSVRKPGFYYEQYF.

The J gene is TRBJ2-3, the V gene TRBV27; D is possibly TRBD2 (6 bases). V gave up 6 bases and J gave up 0 bases, with 7 bases separating them. CDR3 length equals 13 residues. Germline V gene sequence: CDR1 MNHEY, CDR2 SMNVEV (reference sequence). The CDR3 coding sequence is TGTGCCAGCAGGGGGACTAGCACAGATACGCAGTATTTT. It is translated as CASRGTSTDTQYF.

The chain has TRBV7-3 and TRBJ2-3, with D maybe TRBD2 (6 bases). Germline V gives CDR1 SGHTA, CDR2 FQGTGA. The CDR3 has 15 residues. Trimming removed 5 bases at V and 5 bases at J, with 17 bases between. As DNA, the CDR3 is TGTGCCAGCAGCCCGAGTATCGGGAGAGGAGATACGCAGTATTTT. This codes for CASSPSIGRGDTQYF.